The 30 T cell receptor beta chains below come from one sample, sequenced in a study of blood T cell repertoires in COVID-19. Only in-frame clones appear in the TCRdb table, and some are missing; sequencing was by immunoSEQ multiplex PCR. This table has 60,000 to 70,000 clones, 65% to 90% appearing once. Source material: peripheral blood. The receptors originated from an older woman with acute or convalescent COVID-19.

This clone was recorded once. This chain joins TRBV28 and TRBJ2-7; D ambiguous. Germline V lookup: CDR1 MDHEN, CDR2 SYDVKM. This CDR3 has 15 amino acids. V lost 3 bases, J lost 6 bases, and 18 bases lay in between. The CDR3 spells CASSFRVGPLSEQYF. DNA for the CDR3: TGTGCCAGCAGTTTTCGGGTGGGTCCCCTTTCCGAGCAGTACTTC.

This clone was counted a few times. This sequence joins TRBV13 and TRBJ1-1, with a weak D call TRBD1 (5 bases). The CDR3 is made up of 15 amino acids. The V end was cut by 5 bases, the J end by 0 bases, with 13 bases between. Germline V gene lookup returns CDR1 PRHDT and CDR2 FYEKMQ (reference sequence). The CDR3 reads CASSPQGVMNTEAFF. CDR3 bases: TGTGCCAGCAGCCCCCAGGGTGTCATGAACACTGAAGCTTTCTTT.

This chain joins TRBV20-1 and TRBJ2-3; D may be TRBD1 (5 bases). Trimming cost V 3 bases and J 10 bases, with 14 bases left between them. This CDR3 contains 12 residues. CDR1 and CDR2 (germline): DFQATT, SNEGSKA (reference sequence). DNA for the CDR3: TGCAGTGCTAGTACCAACAGGTTCTCGCAGTATTTT. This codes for CSASTNRFSQYF.

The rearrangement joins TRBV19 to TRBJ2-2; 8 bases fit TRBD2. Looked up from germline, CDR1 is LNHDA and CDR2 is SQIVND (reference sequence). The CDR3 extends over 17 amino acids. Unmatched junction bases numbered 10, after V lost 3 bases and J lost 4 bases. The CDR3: CASSILGGGPLTGELFF. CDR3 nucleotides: TGTGCCAGTAGTATCTTGGGCGGGGGGCCCCTCACCGGGGAGCTGTTTTTT.

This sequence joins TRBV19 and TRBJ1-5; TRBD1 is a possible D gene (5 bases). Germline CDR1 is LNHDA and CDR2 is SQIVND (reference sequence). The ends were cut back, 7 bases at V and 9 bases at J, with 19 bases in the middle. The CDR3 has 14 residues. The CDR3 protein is CASNEVRGRWPQHF. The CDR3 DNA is TGTGCCAGTAACGAAGTCCGGGGGAGGTGGCCCCAGCATTTT.

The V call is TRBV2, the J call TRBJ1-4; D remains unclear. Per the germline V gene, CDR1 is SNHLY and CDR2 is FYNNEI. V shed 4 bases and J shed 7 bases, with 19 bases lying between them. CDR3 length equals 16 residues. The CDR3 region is CASSALNIGGGEKLFF. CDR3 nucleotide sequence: TGTGCCAGCAGTGCCCTAAACATCGGTGGCGGTGAAAAACTGTTTTTT.

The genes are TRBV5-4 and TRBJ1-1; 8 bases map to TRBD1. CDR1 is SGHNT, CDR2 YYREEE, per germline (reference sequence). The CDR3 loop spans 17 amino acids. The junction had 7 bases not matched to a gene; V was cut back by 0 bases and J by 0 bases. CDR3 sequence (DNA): TGTGCCAGCAGCTTGGGTCAGGGGGCGGGGATGAACACTGAAGCTTTCTTT. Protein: CASSLGQGAGMNTEAFF.

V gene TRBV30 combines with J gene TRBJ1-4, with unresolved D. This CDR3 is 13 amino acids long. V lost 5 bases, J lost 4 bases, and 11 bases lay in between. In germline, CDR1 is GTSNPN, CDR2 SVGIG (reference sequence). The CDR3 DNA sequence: TGTGCCTGGGCCGCCGAGATTAATGAAAAACTGTTTTTT. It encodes CAWAAEINEKLFF.

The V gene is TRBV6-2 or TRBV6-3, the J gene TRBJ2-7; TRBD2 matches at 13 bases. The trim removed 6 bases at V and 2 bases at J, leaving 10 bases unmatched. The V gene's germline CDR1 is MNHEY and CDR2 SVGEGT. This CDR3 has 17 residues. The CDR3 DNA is TGTGCCAGCAGCCTCAGGGGGACTAGCGGGAAACCCTACGAGCAGTACTTC. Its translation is CASSLRGTSGKPYEQYF.

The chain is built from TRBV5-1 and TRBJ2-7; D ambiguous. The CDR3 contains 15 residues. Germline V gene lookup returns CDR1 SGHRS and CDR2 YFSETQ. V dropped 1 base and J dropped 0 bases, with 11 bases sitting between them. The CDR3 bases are TGCGCCAGCAGCTTGACGCCAGCGAGCTCCTACGAGCAGTACTTC. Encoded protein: CASSLTPASSYEQYF.

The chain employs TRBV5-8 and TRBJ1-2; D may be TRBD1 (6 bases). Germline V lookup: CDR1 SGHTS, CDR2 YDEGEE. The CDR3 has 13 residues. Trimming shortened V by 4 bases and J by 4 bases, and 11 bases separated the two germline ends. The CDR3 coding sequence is TGTGCCAGCAGCCCGGACAGTTTCTATGGCTACACCTTC. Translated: CASSPDSFYGYTF.

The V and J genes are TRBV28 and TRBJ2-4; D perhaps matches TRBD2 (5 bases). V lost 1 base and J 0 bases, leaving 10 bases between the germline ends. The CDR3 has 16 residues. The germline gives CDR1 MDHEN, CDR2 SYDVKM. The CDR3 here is CASSLSGLTAKNIQYF. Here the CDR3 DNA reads TGTGCCAGCAGTTTATCAGGACTTACAGCCAAAAACATTCAGTACTTC.

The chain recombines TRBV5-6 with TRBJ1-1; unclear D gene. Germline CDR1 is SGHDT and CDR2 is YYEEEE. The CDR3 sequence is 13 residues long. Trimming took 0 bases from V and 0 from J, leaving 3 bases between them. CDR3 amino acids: CASSLVMNTEAFF. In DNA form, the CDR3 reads TGTGCCAGCAGCTTGGTTATGAACACTGAAGCTTTCTTT.

CDR3: CASRPEGQRNTEAFF. CDR3 DNA: TGTGCCAGCAGACCAGAGGGACAGAGGAACACTGAAGCTTTCTTT. The genes are TRBV2 and TRBJ1-1, with 7 bases lining up with TRBD1. The CDR3 spans 15 residues. The V segment lost 6 bases and the J segment 1 base; nucleotides outside the gene matches: 8. Germline CDR1 SNHLY, CDR2 FYNNEI.

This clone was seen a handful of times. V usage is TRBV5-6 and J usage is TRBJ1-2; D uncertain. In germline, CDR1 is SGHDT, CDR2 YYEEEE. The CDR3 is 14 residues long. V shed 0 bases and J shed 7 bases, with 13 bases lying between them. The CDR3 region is CASSLVVGVGGYTF. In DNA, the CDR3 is TGTGCCAGCAGCTTGGTGGTCGGGGTTGGTGGCTACACCTTC. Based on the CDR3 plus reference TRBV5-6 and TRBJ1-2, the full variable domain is DAGVTQSPTHLIKTRGQQVTLRCSPKSGHDTVSWYQQALGQGPQFIFQYYEEEERQRGNFPDRFSGHQFPNYSSELNVNALLLGDSALYLCASSLVVGVGGYTFGSGTRLTVV.

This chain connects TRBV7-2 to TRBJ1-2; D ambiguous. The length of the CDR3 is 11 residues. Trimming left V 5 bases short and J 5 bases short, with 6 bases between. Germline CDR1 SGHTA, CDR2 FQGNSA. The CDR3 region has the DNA TGTGCCAGCAGCCTACAGTATGGCTACACCTTC. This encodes CASSLQYGYTF.

The CDR3 loop is CASKTRDRAYGYTF. The CDR3 nucleotides are TGTGCCAGCAAAACCCGGGACAGGGCATATGGCTACACCTTC. The gene calls are TRBV28 and TRBJ1-2; TRBD1 agrees at 9 bases. Germline V gene data show CDR1 as MDHEN and CDR2 as SYDVKM. CDR3 length: 14 residues. With 7 bases clipped from V and 5 bases from J, the junction kept 8 bases outside the gene matches.

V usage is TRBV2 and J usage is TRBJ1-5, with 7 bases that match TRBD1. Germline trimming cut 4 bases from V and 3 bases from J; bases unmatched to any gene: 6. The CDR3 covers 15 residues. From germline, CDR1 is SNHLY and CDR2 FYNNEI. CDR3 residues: CASSGDRVNNQPQHF. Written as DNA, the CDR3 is TGTGCCAGCAGTGGTGACAGGGTAAACAATCAGCCCCAGCATTTT.

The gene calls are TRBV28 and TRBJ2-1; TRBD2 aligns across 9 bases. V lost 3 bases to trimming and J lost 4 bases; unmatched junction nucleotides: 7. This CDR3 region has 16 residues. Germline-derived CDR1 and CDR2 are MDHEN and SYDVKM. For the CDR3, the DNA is TGTGCCAGCAGTTTTCCGACTAGCGGTAGATACAATGAGCAGTTCTTC. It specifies CASSFPTSGRYNEQFF. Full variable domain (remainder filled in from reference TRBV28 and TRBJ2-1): DVKVTQSSRYLVKRTGEKVFLECVQDMDHENMFWYRQDPGLGLRLIYFSYDVKMKEKGDIPEGYSVSREKKERFSLILESASTNQTSMYLCASSFPTSGRYNEQFFGPGTRLTVL.

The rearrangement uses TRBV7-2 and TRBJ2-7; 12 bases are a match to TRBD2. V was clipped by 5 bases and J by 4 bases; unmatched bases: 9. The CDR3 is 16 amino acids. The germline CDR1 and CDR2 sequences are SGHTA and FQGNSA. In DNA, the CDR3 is TGTGCCAGCAGCCCTGGCCCGGGGACTAGCGGGTACGAGCAGTACTTC. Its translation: CASSPGPGTSGYEQYF.

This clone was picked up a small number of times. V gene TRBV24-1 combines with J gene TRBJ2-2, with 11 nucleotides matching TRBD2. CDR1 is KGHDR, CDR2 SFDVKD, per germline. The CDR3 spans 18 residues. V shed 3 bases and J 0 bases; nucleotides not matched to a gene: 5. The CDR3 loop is CATSDRGLADANTGELFF. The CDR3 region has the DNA TGTGCCACCAGTGATCGGGGACTAGCGGACGCGAACACCGGGGAGCTGTTTTTT.

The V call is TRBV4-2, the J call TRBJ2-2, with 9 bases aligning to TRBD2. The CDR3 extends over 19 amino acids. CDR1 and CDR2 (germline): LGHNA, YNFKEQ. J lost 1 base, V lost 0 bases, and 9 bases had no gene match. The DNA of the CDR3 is TGTGCCAGCAGCCAAGATCTGGCGGGGGGGCCTGTGAACACCGGGGAGCTGTTTTTT. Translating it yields CASSQDLAGGPVNTGELFF.

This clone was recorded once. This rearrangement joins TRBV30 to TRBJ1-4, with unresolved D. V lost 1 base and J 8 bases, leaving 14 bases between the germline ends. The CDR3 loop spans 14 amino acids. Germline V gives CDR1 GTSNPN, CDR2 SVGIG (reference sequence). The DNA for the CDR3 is TGTGCCTGGAGTGGATGGCGGGCGGGAGAAAAACTGTTTTTT. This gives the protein CAWSGWRAGEKLFF.

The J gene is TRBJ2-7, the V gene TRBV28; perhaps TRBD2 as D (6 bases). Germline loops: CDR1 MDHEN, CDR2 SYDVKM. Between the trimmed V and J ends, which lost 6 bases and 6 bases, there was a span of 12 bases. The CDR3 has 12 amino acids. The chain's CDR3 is CASSPRGSEQYF. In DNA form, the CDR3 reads TGTGCCAGCAGCCCCCGGGGGAGCGAGCAGTACTTC.

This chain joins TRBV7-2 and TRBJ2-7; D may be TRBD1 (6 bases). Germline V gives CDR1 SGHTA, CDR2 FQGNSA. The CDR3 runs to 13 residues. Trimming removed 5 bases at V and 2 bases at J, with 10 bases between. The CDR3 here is CASSRWTAYEQYF. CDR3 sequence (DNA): TGTGCCAGCAGCCGTTGGACAGCCTACGAGCAGTACTTC.

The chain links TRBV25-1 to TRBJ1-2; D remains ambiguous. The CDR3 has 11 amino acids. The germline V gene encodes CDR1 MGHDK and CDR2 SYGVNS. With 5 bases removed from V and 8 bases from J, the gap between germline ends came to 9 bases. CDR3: CASSPGMGYTF. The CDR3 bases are TGTGCCAGCAGTCCCGGTATGGGCTACACCTTC.

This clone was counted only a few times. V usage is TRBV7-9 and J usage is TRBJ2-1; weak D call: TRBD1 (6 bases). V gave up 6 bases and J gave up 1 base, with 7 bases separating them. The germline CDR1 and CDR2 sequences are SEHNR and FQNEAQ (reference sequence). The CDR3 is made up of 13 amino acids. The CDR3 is CASRQGSYNEQFF. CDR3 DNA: TGTGCCAGCAGACAGGGATCCTACAATGAGCAGTTCTTC.

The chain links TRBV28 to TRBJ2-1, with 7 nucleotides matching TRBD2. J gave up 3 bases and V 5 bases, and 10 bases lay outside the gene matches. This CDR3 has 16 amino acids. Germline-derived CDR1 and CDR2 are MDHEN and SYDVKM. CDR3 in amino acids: CASSPTVAGRYNEQFF. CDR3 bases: TGTGCCAGCAGTCCCACCGTAGCGGGCCGCTACAATGAGCAGTTCTTC.

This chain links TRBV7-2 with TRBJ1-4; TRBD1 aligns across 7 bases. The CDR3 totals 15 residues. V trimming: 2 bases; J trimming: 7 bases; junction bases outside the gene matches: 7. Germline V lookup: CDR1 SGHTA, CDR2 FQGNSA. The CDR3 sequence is CASSLQAGGGEKLFF. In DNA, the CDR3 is TGTGCCAGCAGCTTACAAGCAGGGGGAGGTGAAAAACTGTTTTTT.

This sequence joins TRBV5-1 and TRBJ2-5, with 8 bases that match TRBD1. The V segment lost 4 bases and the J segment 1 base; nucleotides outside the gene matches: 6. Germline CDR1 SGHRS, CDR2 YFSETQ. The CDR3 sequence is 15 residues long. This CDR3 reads CASSLDRAIQETQYF. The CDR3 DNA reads TGCGCCAGCAGCCTGGACAGGGCGATCCAAGAGACCCAGTACTTC.